One sample yielded the 22 T cell receptor beta chains listed below, sequenced in a study of cytomegalovirus exposure and HLA in healthy donors. The PCR made use of 60 Vbeta and 13 Jbeta primers. TCRdb's copy holds only in-frame clones and misses some; the assay was immunoSEQ multiplex PCR. The sample shows 50,000 or so clones, around 82% of them seen only once. Sample: PBMCs. These receptors all come from a woman between 18 and 29 years old in good health and CMV-seronegative.

J is TRBJ2-2 and V is TRBV6-1, with 9 bases identical to TRBD1. In germline, CDR1 is MNHNS, CDR2 SASEGT. After removal of 7 bases from V and 8 bases from J, the junction contained 11 bases not matched to a gene. The CDR3 contains 15 residues. CDR3 in amino acids: CASTDGQGQSGELFF. The CDR3 DNA reads as TGTGCCAGCACCGATGGACAGGGGCAATCAGGGGAGCTGTTTTTT.

The V gene is TRBV6-4, the J gene TRBJ2-1; the match to TRBD1 covers 8 bases. This CDR3 comprises 15 residues. V trimming: 4 bases; J trimming: 0 bases; junction bases outside the gene matches: 2. Germline CDR1 and CDR2: MRHNA and SNTAGT. The CDR3 sequence is CASSVGQGSYNEQFF. The CDR3 DNA is TGTGCCAGCAGTGTAGGACAGGGCTCCTACAATGAGCAGTTCTTC.

The chain's CDR3 is CASSLDSNYGYTF. The CDR3 coding sequence is TGTGCCAGCAGCTTAGACAGCAACTATGGCTACACCTTC. This chain links TRBV7-8 with TRBJ1-2; D is unresolved. Deletions cut 1 base from V and 2 bases from J, with 5 bases between. This CDR3 contains 13 residues. The germline V gene has CDR1 SGHVS and CDR2 FQNEAQ.

DNA for the CDR3: TGTGCCAGCAGCCAGGACAGGGTATTAAATGAGCAGTTCTTC. Its protein is CASSQDRVLNEQFF. This chain connects TRBV7-9 to TRBJ2-1; 8 positions agree with TRBD1. Germline values: CDR1 SEHNR, CDR2 FQNEAQ (reference sequence). V shed 5 bases, J shed 7 bases, and the junction held 7 bases outside the gene matches. The CDR3 extends over 14 amino acids.

V is TRBV5-8 and J is TRBJ1-5, with a weak D call TRBD1 (6 bases). V dropped 4 bases and J dropped 5 bases, with 16 bases sitting between them. Germline V gene data show CDR1 as SGHTS and CDR2 as YDEGEE. The CDR3 runs 15 residues. The CDR3 reads CASSTGTALDQPQHF. For the CDR3, the DNA is TGTGCCAGCAGCACAGGGACCGCCCTTGATCAGCCCCAGCATTTT.

Concerning this clone itself: At one end the junction does not follow the germline gene, possibly because of a read error. The chain employs TRBV6-4 and TRBJ2-3; a possible D gene is TRBD2 (6 bases). This CDR3 has 19 amino acids. Germline V gene data show CDR1 as MRHNA and CDR2 as SNTAGT. The CDR3 DNA reads TGTGCCAGCAGTGAAAATTGTGGCAGCGGGCCCTCTAGCACAAATACGCAGTATTTT. This translates into CASSENCGSGPSSTNTQYF.

The chain uses TRBV28 and TRBJ1-5, with D maybe TRBD1 (5 bases). CDR3 length equals 16 residues. Trimming pared 4 bases from V and 2 bases from J, leaving 15 bases between. Germline V gene data show CDR1 as MDHEN and CDR2 as SYDVKM. The CDR3 loop is CASSSLLGGGNQPQHF. The CDR3 DNA reads TGTGCCAGCAGTTCGTTGTTGGGGGGAGGCAATCAGCCCCAGCATTTT.

The table lists this clone with a few counts. V usage is TRBV29-1 and J usage is TRBJ2-1; a possible D gene is TRBD2 (7 bases). Between the trimmed V and J ends, which lost 2 bases and 2 bases, there was a span of 13 bases. Germline V gives CDR1 SQVTM, CDR2 ANQGSEA. The length of the CDR3 is 15 residues. CDR3 in amino acids: CSVEPQGTTYNEQFF. The DNA of the CDR3 is TGCAGCGTTGAACCTCAGGGGACTACCTACAATGAGCAGTTCTTC.

This clone was observed a few times. This chain joins TRBV7-2 and TRBJ1-6; possible D gene TRBD1, 5 bases. Trimming cost V 5 bases and J 9 bases, with 8 bases left between them. Germline lookup yields CDR1 SGHTA and CDR2 FQGNSA. The CDR3 covers 12 residues. The CDR3 protein is CASSRGGSPLHF. The CDR3 DNA is TGTGCCAGCAGCCGGGGGGGTTCACCCCTCCACTTT.

On this clone: A junction end diverges from the germline sequence, so it may reflect a read error. The chain carries TRBV6-1 and TRBJ2-1, with TRBD2 identical over 7 bases. This CDR3 comprises 15 residues. Germline-derived CDR1 and CDR2 are MNHNS and SASEGT. CDR3 nucleotide sequence: TGTGCCAGCAGGCGCGGGAGCCCCTCCCACAATGAGCAGTTCTTC. Amino acid sequence: CASRRGSPSHNEQFF.

The V call is TRBV2, the J call TRBJ1-4; TRBD1 agrees at 7 bases. The junction had 7 bases not matched to a gene; V was cut back by 6 bases and J by 0 bases. Germline CDR1 is SNHLY and CDR2 is FYNNEI. CDR3 length equals 16 residues. The CDR3 DNA follows: TGTGCCAGCAGATTACAGGGGCAGGCAACTAATGAAAAACTGTTTTTT. Residues: CASRLQGQATNEKLFF.

The rearrangement links TRBV29-1 to TRBJ1-2, with D tentatively TRBD1 (5 bases). CDR3 length: 12 amino acids. Germline values: CDR1 SQVTM, CDR2 ANQGSEA. Between the trimmed V and J ends, which lost 5 bases and 2 bases, there was a span of 9 bases. The CDR3 loop reads CSVTGPNYGYTF. The CDR3 bases are TGCAGCGTTACAGGACCGAACTATGGCTACACCTTC.

The chain carries TRBV27 and TRBJ2-1; TRBD2 matches 13 bases. Germline CDR1 MNHEY, CDR2 SMNVEV (reference sequence). CDR3 length: 15 residues. With V trimmed by 4 bases and J by 7 bases, 4 bases remained unmatched. CDR3 nucleotides: TGTGCCAGCAGTTCAAGGACTAGCGGGAGTAATGAGCAGTTCTTC. Its protein is CASSSRTSGSNEQFF.

This chain connects TRBV29-1 to TRBJ1-5; D is perhaps TRBD1 (6 bases). The CDR3 is 12 residues long. The V end was cut by 7 bases, the J end by 8 bases, with 15 bases between. CDR1 is SQVTM, CDR2 ANQGSEA, per germline. The CDR3 region is CSANSGAEPQHF. For the CDR3, the DNA is TGCAGCGCAAACTCAGGGGCAGAGCCCCAGCATTTT.

This chain connects TRBV29-1 to TRBJ2-2; 11 bases are a match to TRBD2. The length of the CDR3 is 16 residues. Per germline, CDR1 SQVTM and CDR2 ANQGSEA. With V trimmed by 5 bases and J by 0 bases, 5 bases remained unmatched. The CDR3 reads CSVLSGLAANTGELFF. Written as DNA, the CDR3 is TGCAGCGTTCTGTCGGGACTAGCGGCGAACACCGGGGAGCTGTTTTTT.

This clone was picked up a small number of times. The CDR3 loop reads CASSSGSTDTQYF. Written as DNA, the CDR3 is TGTGCCAGCAGTAGCGGGAGCACAGATACGCAGTATTTT. This chain joins TRBV6-4 and TRBJ2-3, with D possibly matching TRBD2 (6 bases). The CDR3 runs to 13 residues. V was clipped by 5 bases and J by 0 bases, with 6 bases between them. CDR1 is MRHNA, CDR2 SNTAGT, per germline.

V usage is TRBV2 and J usage is TRBJ2-1; D is perhaps TRBD2 (6 bases). Trimming removed 9 bases at V and 3 bases at J, with 12 bases between. Germline V gene lookup returns CDR1 SNHLY and CDR2 FYNNEI. There are 13 residues in the CDR3. CDR3 loop: CARGWGDYNEQFF. The DNA for the CDR3 is TGTGCCAGGGGGTGGGGGGACTACAATGAGCAGTTCTTC.

This chain connects TRBV18 to TRBJ1-4; no clear D. The CDR3 runs 16 residues. V lost 8 bases and J lost 0, with 16 bases in between. Germline V gives CDR1 KGHSH, CDR2 LQKENI. The CDR3 DNA sequence: TGTGCCAGCGCTATTTACGCGGGGACAACTAATGAAAAACTGTTTTTT. It yields the protein CASAIYAGTTNEKLFF.

This clone was observed a few times. V usage is TRBV5-1 and J usage is TRBJ2-2; 9 nucleotides align to TRBD2. Germline lookup yields CDR1 SGHRS and CDR2 YFSETQ. The CDR3 is made up of 19 amino acids. V trimming: 4 bases; J trimming: 4 bases; junction bases outside the gene matches: 17. CDR3 region: CASSPILAGLAGGTGELFF. CDR3 bases: TGCGCCAGCAGCCCTATACTAGCGGGCCTCGCTGGGGGCACCGGGGAGCTGTTTTTT.

This clone was detected once. This chain links TRBV5-1 with TRBJ2-1; 8 bases match TRBD1. Germline trimming cut 2 bases from V and 4 bases from J; bases unmatched to any gene: 5. This CDR3 spans 15 amino acids. In germline, CDR1 is SGHRS, CDR2 YFSETQ. The CDR3 DNA follows: TGCGCCAGCAGCTTCGGGGACAGGAGTTACAATGAGCAGTTCTTC. This sequence encodes CASSFGDRSYNEQFF.

This clone was recorded once. The chain has TRBV7-9 and TRBJ2-7, with D possibly TRBD2 on 6 matching bases. Germline V gene sequence: CDR1 SEHNR, CDR2 FQNEAQ (reference sequence). The CDR3 is made up of 14 amino acids. V was shortened by 3 bases and J by 4 bases, with 13 bases between the two germline ends. For the CDR3, the DNA is TGTGCCAGCAGCTTGGGGGGACTTGCATACGAGCAGTACTTC. Encoded protein: CASSLGGLAYEQYF.

This sequence joins TRBV6-1 and TRBJ2-3, with a weak D call TRBD1 (6 bases). Germline values: CDR1 MNHNS, CDR2 SASEGT. The CDR3 loop spans 14 amino acids. V was cut by 4 bases and J by 3 bases, with 11 bases left in between. Here the CDR3 reads CASSVDRLTDTQYF. CDR3 coding DNA: TGTGCCAGCAGTGTCGACAGGCTTACAGATACGCAGTATTTT.